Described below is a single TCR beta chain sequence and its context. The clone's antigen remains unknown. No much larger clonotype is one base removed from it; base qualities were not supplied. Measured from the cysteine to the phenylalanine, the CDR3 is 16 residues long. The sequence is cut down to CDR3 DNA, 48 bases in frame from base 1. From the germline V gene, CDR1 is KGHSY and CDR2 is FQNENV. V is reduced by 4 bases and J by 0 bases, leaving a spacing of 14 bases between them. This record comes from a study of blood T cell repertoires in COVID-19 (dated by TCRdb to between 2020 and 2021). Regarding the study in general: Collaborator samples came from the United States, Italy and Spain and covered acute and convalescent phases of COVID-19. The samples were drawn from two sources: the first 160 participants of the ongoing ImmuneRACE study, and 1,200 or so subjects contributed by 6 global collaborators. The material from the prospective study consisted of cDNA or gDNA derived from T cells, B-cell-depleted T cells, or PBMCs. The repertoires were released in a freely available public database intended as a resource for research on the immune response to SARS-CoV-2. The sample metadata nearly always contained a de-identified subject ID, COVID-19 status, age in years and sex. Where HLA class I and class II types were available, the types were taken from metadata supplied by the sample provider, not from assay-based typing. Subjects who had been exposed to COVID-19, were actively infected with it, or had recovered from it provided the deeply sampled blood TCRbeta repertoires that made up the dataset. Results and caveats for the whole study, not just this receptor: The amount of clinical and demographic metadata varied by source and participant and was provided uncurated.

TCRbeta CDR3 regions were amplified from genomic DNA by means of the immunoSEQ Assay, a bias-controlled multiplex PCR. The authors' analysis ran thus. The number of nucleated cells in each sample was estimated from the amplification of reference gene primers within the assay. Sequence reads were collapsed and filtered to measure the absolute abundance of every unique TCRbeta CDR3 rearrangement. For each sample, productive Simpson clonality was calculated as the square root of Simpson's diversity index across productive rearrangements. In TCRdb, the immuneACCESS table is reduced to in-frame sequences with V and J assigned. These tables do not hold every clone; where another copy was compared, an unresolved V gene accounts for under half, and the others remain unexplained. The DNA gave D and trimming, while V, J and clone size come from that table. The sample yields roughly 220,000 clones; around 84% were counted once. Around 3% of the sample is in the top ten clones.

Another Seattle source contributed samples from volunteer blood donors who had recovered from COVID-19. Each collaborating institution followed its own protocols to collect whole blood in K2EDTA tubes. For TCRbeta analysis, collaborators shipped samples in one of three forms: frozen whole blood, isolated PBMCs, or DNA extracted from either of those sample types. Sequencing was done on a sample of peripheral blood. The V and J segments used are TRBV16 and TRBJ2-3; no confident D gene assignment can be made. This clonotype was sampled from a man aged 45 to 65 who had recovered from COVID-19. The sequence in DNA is TGTGCCAGCAGCCCCCAGGCCGCGTCGAGCACAGATACGCAGTATTTT. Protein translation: CASSPQAASSTDTQYF.